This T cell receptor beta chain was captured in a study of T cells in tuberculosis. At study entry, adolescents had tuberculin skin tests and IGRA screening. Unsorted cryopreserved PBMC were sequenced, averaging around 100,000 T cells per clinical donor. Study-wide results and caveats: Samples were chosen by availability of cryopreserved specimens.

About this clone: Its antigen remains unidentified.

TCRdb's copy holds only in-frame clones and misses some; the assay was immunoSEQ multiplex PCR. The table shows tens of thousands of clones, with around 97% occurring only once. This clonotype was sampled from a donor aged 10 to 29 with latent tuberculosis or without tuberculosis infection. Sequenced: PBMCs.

CDR3 in amino acids: CASRPLAGGSYEQYF. For the CDR3, the DNA is TGTGCCAGCAGGCCCCTCGCCGGAGGCTCCTACGAGCAGTACTTC. The rearrangement joins TRBV2 to TRBJ2-7, with a weak D call TRBD2 (5 bases). The CDR3 runs to 15 residues. The V and J ends lost 6 bases and 0 bases respectively, with 15 bases between them. CDR1 SNHLY and CDR2 FYNNEI come from the germline V gene.